This TCR beta chain was profiled in a study of blood T cell repertoires in COVID-19 (dated by TCRdb to the early 2020s). Looking at the study overall: Collaborator samples came from the United States, Italy and Spain and covered acute and convalescent phases of COVID-19. The material from the prospective study consisted of cDNA or gDNA derived from T cells, B-cell-depleted T cells, or PBMCs. Subjects who had been exposed to COVID-19, were actively infected with it, or had recovered from it provided the deeply sampled blood TCRbeta repertoires that made up the dataset. A freely available public database, intended as a resource for researchers studying the immune response to SARS-CoV-2, is where the repertoires were released. The samples were drawn from two sources: the first 160 participants of the ongoing ImmuneRACE study, and over 1,000 subjects contributed by 6 global collaborators. Sample metadata almost always included a de-identified subject ID, COVID-19 status, age in years and sex. HLA class I and class II types, where available, came from metadata supplied by the sample provider rather than from assay-based typing.

From a lookup of the germline V gene, CDR1 and CDR2 are MNHEY and SVGAGI. The CDR3 covers 14 residues, taking in both the cysteine and the phenylalanine. Kept here is only the CDR3 DNA, which spans 42 bases and is read in frame from base 1. At the junction V is shortened by 6 bases and J by 9 bases; bases outside the gene matches: 5. Overall study outcomes, separate from this receptor: The amount of clinical and demographic metadata varied by source and participant and was provided uncurated.

Collaborating institutions collected whole blood in K2EDTA tubes following their own protocols. For TCRbeta analysis, collaborators shipped samples in one of three forms: frozen whole blood, isolated PBMCs, or DNA extracted from either of those sample types. TCRbeta CDR3 regions were amplified from genomic DNA using the immunoSEQ Assay, a bias-controlled multiplex PCR. In the original analysis: The number of nucleated cells in each sample was estimated by amplification of reference gene primers within the assay. Sequence reads were collapsed and filtered to measure the absolute abundance of every unique TCRbeta CDR3 rearrangement. Productive Simpson clonality was computed per sample as the square root of Simpson's diversity index over productive rearrangements. The table comes from immuneACCESS by way of TCRdb, which keeps in-frame sequences with V and J called. Part of the clones is missing from these tables; in studies checked, under half for an unresolved V gene and the rest for unknown reasons. V and J calls and clone size are as listed in that table; D and trimming were resolved from the DNA. The sample table holds some 120,000 clones, of which roughly four fifths were seen once. The ten largest clones capture around 17% of the sample.

This clone was observed a handful of times. Its antigen has not been determined. Within one base of it there is no much larger clone, and no base qualities were kept. The clonotype originates from a woman in her 50s with acute or convalescent COVID-19. This receptor chain uses TRBV6-5 and TRBJ1-6, and 10 junctional nucleotides match TRBD1. The source material was peripheral blood. The DNA reads TGTGCCAGCAGCCCCGGGACAGGGGTTTCACCCCTCCACTTT. The translation is CASSPGTGVSPLHF.